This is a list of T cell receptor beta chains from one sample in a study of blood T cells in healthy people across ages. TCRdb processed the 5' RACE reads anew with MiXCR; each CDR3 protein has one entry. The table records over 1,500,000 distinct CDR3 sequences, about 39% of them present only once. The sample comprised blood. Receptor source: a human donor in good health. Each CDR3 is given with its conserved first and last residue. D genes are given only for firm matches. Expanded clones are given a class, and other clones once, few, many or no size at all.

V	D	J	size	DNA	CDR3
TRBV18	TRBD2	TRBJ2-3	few	TGTGCCAGCTCACCACGACTAGCCGAAGATACGCAGTATTTT	CASSPRLAEDTQYF
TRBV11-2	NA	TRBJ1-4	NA	TGTGCCAGCAGCAACATCCCGCAGGGAGGAGAAAAACTGTTTTTT	CASSNIPQGGEKLFF
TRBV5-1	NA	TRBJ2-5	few	TGCGCCAGCAGCTTGGTAATGGACCAAGAGACCCAGTACTTC	CASSLVMDQETQYF
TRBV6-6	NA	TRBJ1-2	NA	TGTGCCAGCAGTTACGGCGGTCAGGGTGCTGGCTACACCTTC	CASSYGGQGAGYTF
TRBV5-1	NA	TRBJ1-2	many	TGCGCCAGCAGCCCACAGACAGATTATGGCTACACCTTC	CASSPQTDYGYTF
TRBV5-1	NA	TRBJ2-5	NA	TGCGCCAGCAGCCTAGAGGACAGAAAGGGTGAGACCCAGTACTTC	CASSLEDRKGETQYF
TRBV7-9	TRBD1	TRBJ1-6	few	TGTGCCAGCAGCCAAAAGGACAGGGCCGACAATTCACCCCTCCACTTT	CASSQKDRADNSPLHF
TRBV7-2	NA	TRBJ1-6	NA	TGTGCCAGCAGCTTGGACCGTGGGGGTTATTCACCCCTCCACTTT	CASSLDRGGYSPLHF
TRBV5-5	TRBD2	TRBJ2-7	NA	TGTGCCAGCAGCTTGCGGGAGGCGGGGGGCCTCCCCTACGAGCAGTACTTC	CASSLREAGGLPYEQYF
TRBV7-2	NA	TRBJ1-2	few	TGTGCCAGCTCCCCCTTTGGTGACTACACCTTC	CASSPFGDYTF
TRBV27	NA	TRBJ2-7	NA	TGTGCCAGCAGTTCTAGGGGGGGAGAGGCCCAGTACTTC	CASSSRGGEAQYF
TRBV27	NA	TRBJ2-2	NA	TGTGCCAGCAGTTTATCCGGGGATTTGAACACCGGGGAGCTGTTTTTT	CASSLSGDLNTGELFF
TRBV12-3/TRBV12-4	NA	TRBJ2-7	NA	TGTGCCAGCATGAGGTCAGGGAGCTCCTACGAGCAGTACTTC	CASMRSGSSYEQYF
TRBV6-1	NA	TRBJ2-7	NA	TGTGCCAGCAAGTGGGCAGGGGCTACCTACGAGCAGTACTTC	CASKWAGATYEQYF
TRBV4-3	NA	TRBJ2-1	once	TGCGCCAGCAGCCAAGTTTATGGGGAATACAATGAGCAGTTCTTC	CASSQVYGEYNEQFF
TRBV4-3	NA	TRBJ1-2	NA	TGCGCCAGCAGCCAAGAAGGGGATGGGGGCTTTATTCACTATGGCTACACCTTC	CASSQEGDGGFIHYGYTF
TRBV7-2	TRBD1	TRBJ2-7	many	TGTGCCAGCAGCGCGCTACCGGGACAGGGGGTTCACGAGCAGTACTTC	CASSALPGQGVHEQYF
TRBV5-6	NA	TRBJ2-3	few	TGTGCCAGCAGCTTGTTGACTGGAGTTCGGACGCAGTATTTT	CASSLLTGVRTQYF
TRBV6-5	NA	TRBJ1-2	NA	TGTGCCAGCAGTACTACGCGGGGGAACTATGGCTACACCTTC	CASSTTRGNYGYTF
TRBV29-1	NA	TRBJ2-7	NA	TGCAGCGTTGAAATTGGAAGTGTGGACGAGCAGTACTTC	CSVEIGSVDEQYF
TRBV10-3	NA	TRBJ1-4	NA	TGTGCCATCAGTGGGGGCCTTGGGTCCACAGAAAAACTGTTTTTT	CAISGGLGSTEKLFF
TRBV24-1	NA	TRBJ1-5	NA	TGTGCCACCAGTGAACGGAATAGCAATCAGCCCCAGCATTTT	CATSERNSNQPQHF
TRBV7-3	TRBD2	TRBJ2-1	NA	TGTGCCAGCGGCTTAGAGGGGCGGGGGGCGGATGAGCAGTTCTTC	CASGLEGRGADEQFF
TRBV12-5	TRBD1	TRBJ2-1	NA	TGTGCTAGTGGCCAGGGACAGGGGGTTTGGGATGAGCAGTTCTTC	CASGQGQGVWDEQFF
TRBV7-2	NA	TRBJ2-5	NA	TGTGCCAGCAGCTTAGATGGGCGGGGAGCGACCCAGTACTTC	CASSLDGRGATQYF
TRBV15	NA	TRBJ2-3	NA	TGTGCCACCAGCAGAGAGGGCCGCGGGGATAGGTCAGATACGCAGTATTTT	CATSREGRGDRSDTQYF
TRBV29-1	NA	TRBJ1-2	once	TGCAGCGTTGAGGTTGAGAATGGCTATGGCTACACCTTC	CSVEVENGYGYTF
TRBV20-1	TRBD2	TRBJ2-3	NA	TGCAGTGCTAGAGGACGAGCGGGGGACGGCACAGATACGCAGTATTTT	CSARGRAGDGTDTQYF
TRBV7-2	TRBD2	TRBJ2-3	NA	TGTGCCAGCAGCCCGGTGGGCGGGGGAAACACAGATACGCAGTATTTT	CASSPVGGGNTDTQYF
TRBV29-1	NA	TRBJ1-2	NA	TGCAGCGTTGGCCCTAGGGGATCCTACACCTTC	CSVGPRGSYTF
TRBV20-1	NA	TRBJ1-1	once	TGCAGTGCTAGAGCAGTCGGGTTGAACACTGAAGCTTTCTTT	CSARAVGLNTEAFF
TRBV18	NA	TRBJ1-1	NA	TGTGCCAGCTCACCTGCAGGGATCGACGCTTTCTTT	CASSPAGIDAFF
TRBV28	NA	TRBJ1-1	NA	TGTGCCAGCAGTGGGAACATGAACACTGAAGCTTTCTTT	CASSGNMNTEAFF
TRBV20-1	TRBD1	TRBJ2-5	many	TGCGCAGGACAGGGACAAGAGACCCAGTACTTC	CAGQGQETQYF
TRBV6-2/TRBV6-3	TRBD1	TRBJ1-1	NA	TGTGCCAGCAGAGTGACAGGGTCGAACACTGAAGCTTTCTTT	CASRVTGSNTEAFF
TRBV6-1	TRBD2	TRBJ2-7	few	TGTGCCACAAGCTCGGCTAGCGGTTACGAGCAGTACTTC	CATSSASGYEQYF
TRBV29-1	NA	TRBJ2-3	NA	TGCAGCGTTGACAGGGCAAGAGATACGCAGTATTTT	CSVDRARDTQYF
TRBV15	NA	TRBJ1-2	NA	TGTGCCACCAGCAGAGACAAGCTCTATGGCTACACCTTC	CATSRDKLYGYTF
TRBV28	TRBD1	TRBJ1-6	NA	TGTGCCAGTCGGAAGGGGACAGGGGCTTCACCCCTCCACTTT	CASRKGTGASPLHF
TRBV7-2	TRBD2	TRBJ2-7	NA	TGTGCCAGCAGCTCCCACGGGGGGGTCACCTACGAGCAGTACTTC	CASSSHGGVTYEQYF
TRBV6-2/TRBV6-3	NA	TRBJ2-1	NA	TGTGCCAGCACGGGGGACTCCGATGAGCAGTTCTTC	CASTGDSDEQFF
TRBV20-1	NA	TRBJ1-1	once	TGCAGTGCTAGAGATTTGCAGGGGAACACTGAAGCTTTCTTT	CSARDLQGNTEAFF
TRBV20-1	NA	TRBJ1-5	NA	TGCAGTGCCCGCCGGGCAGTGTCTTATAGCAATCAGCCCCAGCATTTT	CSARRAVSYSNQPQHF
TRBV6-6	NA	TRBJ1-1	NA	TGTGCCGACAGACAAGCGACGAACACTGAAGCTTTCTTT	CADRQATNTEAFF
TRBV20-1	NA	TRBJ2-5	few	TGCAGTGCTATCAAGCCCCCCGGTTCCCAAGAGACCCAGTACTTC	CSAIKPPGSQETQYF
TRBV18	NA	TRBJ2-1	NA	TGTGGTTCCTCTTGGGGAACCGTTGGGTCCTACAATGAGCAGTTCTTC	CGSSWGTVGSYNEQFF
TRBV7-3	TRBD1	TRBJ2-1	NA	TGTGCCAGCGCCCTTAACAGGGGGCTAGGCAATGAGCAGTTCTTC	CASALNRGLGNEQFF
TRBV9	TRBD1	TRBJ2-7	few	TGTGCCAGCAGTCCTTCGGACAGGTACGGCGAGCAGTACTTC	CASSPSDRYGEQYF
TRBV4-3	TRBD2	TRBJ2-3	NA	TGCGCCAGCAGCCAGGGTCCTAGCGGAGGGTTAACAGATACGCAGTATTTT	CASSQGPSGGLTDTQYF
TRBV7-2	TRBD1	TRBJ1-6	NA	TGTGCCAGCATTGAACGGACAGGTCGGCATTCACCCCTCCACTTT	CASIERTGRHSPLHF
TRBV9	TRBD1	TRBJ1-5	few	TGTGCCAGCAGCTCCCAGGGGGTTAGCAATCAGCCCCAGCATTTT	CASSSQGVSNQPQHF
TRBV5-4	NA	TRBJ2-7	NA	NA	CASSPQVGTGAGAEYF
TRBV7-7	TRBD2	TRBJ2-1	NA	TGTGCTAGCAGCTTAGAACTAGCGGTAGACAATGAGCAGTTCTTC	CASSLELAVDNEQFF